A single sample is the source of the 16 T cell receptor beta chains below, sequenced in a study of T cell changes during pregnancy in multiple sclerosis. Assay: immunoSEQ multiplex PCR; the TCRdb copy retains only in-frame clones and omits some. The table shows 84,000 or so clones, with less than 95% occurring only once. The material was peripheral blood, obtained in the third trimester of pregnancy. The receptors originated from a female donor with multiple sclerosis, enrolled in a pregnancy study.

This chain uses TRBV6-5 with TRBJ1-1; TRBD1 matches 9 bases. The germline CDR1 and CDR2 sequences are MNHEY and SVGAGI. This CDR3 comprises 16 residues. J lost 4 bases, V lost 1 base, and 7 bases had no gene match. CDR3 residues: CASSYFFGQGPTEAFF. The CDR3 DNA sequence: TGTGCCAGCAGTTACTTTTTCGGACAGGGGCCCACTGAAGCTTTCTTT.

The count of this clone is one. This rearrangement joins TRBV9 to TRBJ1-3, with D hard to call. The length of the CDR3 is 15 residues. Germline CDR1 reads SGDLS; CDR2 reads YYNGEE. V was trimmed by 2 bases and J by 0 bases, leaving 9 bases between them. The CDR3: CASSVLGLSGNTIYF. CDR3 in DNA: TGTGCCAGCAGCGTCCTGGGCCTCTCTGGAAACACCATATATTTT.

This clone was seen only once. The chain couples TRBV7-9 to TRBJ2-7; TRBD1 aligns across 7 bases. Per the germline V gene, CDR1 is SEHNR and CDR2 is FQNEAQ (reference sequence). The CDR3 extends over 12 amino acids. V gave up 5 bases and J gave up 6 bases; unmatched junction bases: 4. CDR3 region: CASSPTGVEQYF. The CDR3 DNA follows: TGTGCCAGCAGCCCCACAGGGGTCGAGCAGTACTTC.

The genes are TRBV6-5 and TRBJ2-2, with a possible D match to TRBD2 (6 bases). The V gene lost 5 bases and the J gene lost 5 bases, with 15 bases spanning the gap. The CDR3 is 15 amino acids. Looked up from germline, CDR1 is MNHEY and CDR2 is SVGAGI. CDR3 loop: CASSTLGGATGELFF. The CDR3 bases are TGTGCCAGCAGTACCCTGGGGGGTGCGACCGGGGAGCTGTTTTTT.

The rearrangement links TRBV7-6 to TRBJ1-6, with TRBD1 matching over 8 bases. The germline gives CDR1 SGHVS, CDR2 FNYEAQ. Trimming removed 5 bases from V and 8 bases from J; junction bases left unmatched: 8. The CDR3 is 15 residues long. The CDR3 sequence is CASSPVATGDSPLHF. For the CDR3, the DNA is TGTGCCAGCAGCCCAGTGGCGACAGGGGATTCACCCCTCCACTTT. Full variable domain (rest looked up from reference TRBV7-6 and TRBJ1-6): GAGVSQSPRYKVTKRGQDVALRCDPISGHVSLYWYRQALGQGPEFLTYFNYEAQQDKSGLPNDRFSAERPEGSISTLTIQRTEQRDSAMYRCASSPVATGDSPLHFGNGTRLTVT.

The J gene is TRBJ1-3, the V gene TRBV27, with 8 bases matching TRBD1. The CDR3 sequence is 16 residues long. CDR1 MNHEY and CDR2 SMNVEV come from the germline V gene (reference sequence). Trimming at V came to 2 bases and at J to 2 bases, leaving 5 bases not matched to a gene. The CDR3 sequence is CASSLTRGPPGNTIYF. CDR3 sequence (DNA): TGTGCCAGCAGTTTAACCAGGGGGCCTCCTGGAAACACCATATATTTT.

This clone was counted a single time. The rearrangement links TRBV6-1 to TRBJ2-1; D remains unclear. The germline V gene has CDR1 MNHNS and CDR2 SASEGT. V shed 7 bases and J shed 3 bases, with 7 bases lying between them. The CDR3 runs 12 residues. CDR3 protein: CASIDNYNEQFF. The CDR3 DNA follows: TGTGCCAGCATAGACAACTACAATGAGCAGTTCTTC.

This clone was picked up one time. V gene TRBV2 combines with J gene TRBJ2-5, with D possibly being TRBD1 (6 bases). V shed 4 bases and J shed 5 bases, with 17 bases lying between them. Germline V gene data show CDR1 as SNHLY and CDR2 as FYNNEI. This CDR3 has 15 residues. The CDR3 region is CASSVLGHGKETQYF. CDR3 nucleotide sequence: TGTGCCAGCAGTGTTTTGGGACACGGGAAGGAGACCCAGTACTTC.

V usage is TRBV5-4 and J usage is TRBJ2-2; 7 nucleotides agree with TRBD1. Germline loops: CDR1 SGHNT, CDR2 YYREEE (reference sequence). Germline trimming cut 4 bases from V and 3 bases from J; bases unmatched to any gene: 12. The CDR3 spans 17 residues. The CDR3 loop is CASSPTGAALDTGELFF. The CDR3 DNA follows: TGTGCCAGCAGCCCTACAGGGGCGGCCTTGGACACCGGGGAGCTGTTTTTT.

The chain joins TRBV27 to TRBJ2-7, with 8 bases aligning to TRBD1. V shed 3 bases, J shed 1 base, and the junction held 5 bases outside the gene matches. Germline values: CDR1 MNHEY, CDR2 SMNVEV (reference sequence). This CDR3 contains 15 residues. The CDR3 is CASSLDRVGSYEQYF. CDR3 coding DNA: TGTGCCAGCAGTTTGGACAGGGTTGGTTCCTACGAGCAGTACTTC.

V is TRBV15 and J is TRBJ2-1, with TRBD2 matching over 15 bases. Unmatched junction bases numbered 8, after V lost 1 base and J lost 7 bases. The V gene's germline CDR1 is LNHNV and CDR2 YYDKDF (reference sequence). The CDR3 contains 18 residues. CDR3 DNA sequence: TGTGCCACCAGCAGAGGGACTAGCGGGGGGGCCTTGAAAAATGAGCAGTTCTTC. Protein sequence: CATSRGTSGGALKNEQFF.

The chain has TRBV14 and TRBJ1-1, with D maybe TRBD1 (5 bases). The CDR3 sequence is 17 residues long. Germline assignment: CDR1 SGHDN and CDR2 FVKESK. V was trimmed by 0 bases and J by 4 bases, leaving 18 bases between them. CDR3 residues: CASSQDRRVGRGTEAFF. CDR3 DNA: TGTGCCAGCAGCCAAGATCGTCGGGTAGGGAGGGGCACTGAAGCTTTCTTT.

This chain uses TRBV18 with TRBJ2-7; possible D gene TRBD1, 5 bases. The length of the CDR3 is 13 residues. Germline CDR1 and CDR2: KGHSH and LQKENI. Trimming stripped 3 bases from V and 3 bases from J, with 9 bases between. The CDR3 loop is CASSPFDSYEQYF. CDR3 nucleotide sequence: TGTGCCAGCTCACCCTTTGACAGCTACGAGCAGTACTTC.

The CDR3 spells CASSEAPAGNYGYTF. The DNA for the CDR3 is TGTGCCAGCAGTGAAGCGCCGGCAGGGAACTATGGCTACACCTTC. V usage is TRBV6-1 and J usage is TRBJ1-2, with D possibly being TRBD1 (5 bases). The CDR3 consists of 15 residues. Germline-derived CDR1 and CDR2 are MNHNS and SASEGT. Trimming cost V 0 bases and J 2 bases, with 10 bases left between them.

This chain joins TRBV13 and TRBJ2-1, with D perhaps TRBD2 (5 bases). CDR1 PRHDT and CDR2 FYEKMQ come from the germline V gene (reference sequence). Between the trimmed V and J ends, which lost 3 bases and 5 bases, there was a span of 11 bases. The CDR3 length is 14 residues. CDR3 in amino acids: CASSFPSGNNEQFF. CDR3 DNA: TGTGCCAGCAGCTTTCCGAGCGGAAACAATGAGCAGTTCTTC.

The J gene is TRBJ1-1, the V gene TRBV6-4; D is ambiguous. CDR1 is MRHNA and CDR2 is SNTAGT in the germline V gene. Trimming took 6 bases from V and 4 from J, leaving 12 bases between them. The CDR3 sequence is 13 residues long. Written as DNA, the CDR3 is TGTGCCAGCAGAGTGTCGGGGAGCACTGAAGCTTTCTTT. This codes for CASRVSGSTEAFF.